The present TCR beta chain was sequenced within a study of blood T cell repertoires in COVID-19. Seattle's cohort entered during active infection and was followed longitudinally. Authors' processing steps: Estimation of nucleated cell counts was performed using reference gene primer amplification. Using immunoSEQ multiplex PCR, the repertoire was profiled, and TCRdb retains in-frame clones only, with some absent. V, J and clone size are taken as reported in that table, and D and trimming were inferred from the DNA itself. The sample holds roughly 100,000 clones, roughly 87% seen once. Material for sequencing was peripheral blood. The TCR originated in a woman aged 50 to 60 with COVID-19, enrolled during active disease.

The CDR3 region is CASSQDRGYSGNTIYF. The CDR3 nucleotides are TGTGCCAGCTCACAGGACAGGGGCTACTCTGGAAACACCATATATTTT. The V and J genes are TRBV18 and TRBJ1-3, with 9 positions matching TRBD1. V shed 4 bases, J shed 0 bases, and the junction held 4 bases outside the gene matches. The CDR3 spans 16 residues. The germline CDR1 and CDR2 sequences are KGHSH and LQKENI.